This is a list of T cell receptor beta chains from one sample in a study of graft-versus-host responses after intestinal transplantation. Assay used: immunoSEQ multiplex PCR; TCRdb lists only in-frame clones, some missing. The repertoire holds over 80,000 clones, with roughly 82% as singletons. The sequenced sample was PBMCs, obtained 255 days after intestinal transplant. Receptors originate from a human patient who received an intestinal transplant, so some T cells may come from the graft donor. The CDR3 runs from the conserved cysteine through the conserved F or W. D genes are given only for firm matches. Some rows have no size entry. The others give once, few or many, or a class for an expanded clone.

>TRBJ2-7|TRBV6-6|NA|TRBD2
TGTGCCAGCAGCACCTGGACTAGTCGGGGTACTAACGAGCAGTACTTC
CASSTWTSRGTNEQYF
>TRBJ1-2|TRBV4-1|few|NA
TGCGCCAGCAGCCCCTTGGGGTCGGGGAACTATGGCTACACCTTC
CASSPLGSGNYGYTF
>TRBJ2-1|TRBV15|NA|TRBD2
TGTGCCACCAGCGATGGGCAGCGGGGGGGGTGGAATGAGCAGTTCTTC
CATSDGQRGGWNEQFF
>TRBJ2-3|TRBV6-5|NA|TRBD1
TGTGCCAGCACGGGACAGCGTAGCACAGATACGCAGTATTTT
CASTGQRSTDTQYF
>TRBJ1-2|TRBV6-1|NA|TRBD1
TGTGCCAGCAGTGTATGGACAGGGGATAACTATGGCTACACCTTC
CASSVWTGDNYGYTF
>TRBJ1-1|TRBV14|NA|NA
TGTGCCAGCAGAAGGGACATTGGTACAGGTGAAGCTTTCTTT
CASRRDIGTGEAFF
>TRBJ2-1|TRBV19|NA|TRBD1
TGTGCCAGTAGTATAGAGCGCTACGGGACAGTCTCCTACAATGAGCAGTTCTTC
CASSIERYGTVSYNEQFF
>TRBJ1-1|TRBV27|NA|NA
TGTGCCAGCAGTTTAATTCGGCTTCCAGGGGAGAACACTGAAGCTTTCTTT
CASSLIRLPGENTEAFF
>TRBJ1-6|TRBV10-1|few|NA
TGCGCCAGCAGTGAGTCGAGGCGTTCACCCCTCCACTTT
CASSESRRSPLHF
>TRBJ1-5|TRBV6-5|NA|NA
TGTGCCAGCAGTGTTCGGCGGGATAGCAATCAGCCCCAGCATTTT
CASSVRRDSNQPQHF
>TRBJ1-1|TRBV6-1|NA|TRBD1
TGTGCCAGCGAGAGGTGGACAGGGAACACTGAAGCTTTCTTT
CASERWTGNTEAFF
>TRBJ1-4|TRBV9|NA|NA
TGTGCCAGCAGCCCCCTGGGGGGCGAGGATGAAAAACTGTTTTTT
CASSPLGGEDEKLFF
>TRBJ2-5|TRBV7-2|NA|NA
TGTGCCAGCAGCTTAGTGGGGACCCAGTACTTC
CASSLVGTQYF
>TRBJ1-5|TRBV2|once|NA
TGTGCCAGCACCCCCGGAGGTGGTCAGCCCCAGCATTTT
CASTPGGGQPQHF
>TRBJ2-3|TRBV6-1|NA|NA
TGTGCCAGCAAAAAATCTAGCACAGATACGCAGTATTTT
CASKKSSTDTQYF
>TRBJ2-1|TRBV7-6|once|TRBD2
TGTGCCAGCAGCCCCCGTTGGGCTAGCGGGGTGGGGGAGCAGTTCTTC
CASSPRWASGVGEQFF
>TRBJ1-6|TRBV10-3|NA|NA
TGTGCCATCAGTGAAGCAAGGGGCGGCTCCTATAATTCACCCCTCCACTTT
CAISEARGGSYNSPLHF
>TRBJ2-2|TRBV19|NA|NA
TGTGCCAGTAGTCGAGGGGTGAACACCGGGGAGCTGTTTTTT
CASSRGVNTGELFF
>TRBJ1-2|TRBV6-5|NA|NA
TGTGCCAGCAGTTACGGACAGACACGTAGTGGCTACACCTTC
CASSYGQTRSGYTF
>TRBJ2-2|TRBV5-1|NA|NA
TGCGCCAGCAGCTTGGCCGCGGCAGGGGACACCGGGGAGCTGTTTTTT
CASSLAAAGDTGELFF
>TRBJ2-1|TRBV15|NA|TRBD2
TGTGCCACCAGCGCCCGACTAGCTTCCTACAATGAGCAGTTCTTC
CATSARLASYNEQFF
>TRBJ2-1|TRBV7-8|NA|TRBD2
TGTGCCAGCAGCTTAGCGCTACAGTTAGCGGGGTCGATACTAAACAATGAGCAGTTCTTC
CASSLALQLAGSILNNEQFF
>TRBJ1-1|TRBV10-2|NA|NA
TGCGCCAGCAGTGAAAAGATTGTGACTGAAGCTTTCTTT
CASSEKIVTEAFF
>TRBJ1-1|TRBV5-8|NA|NA
TGTGCCAGCAGCTTGGAGCACCACGGACCGGCGAACACTGAAGCTTTCTTT
CASSLEHHGPANTEAFF
>TRBJ1-4|TRBV27|NA|TRBD1
TGTGCCAGCGGCCAGGGACAGGGGGCACCCAATGAAAAACTGTTTTTT
CASGQGQGAPNEKLFF
>TRBJ2-3|TRBV7-6|NA|NA
TGTGCCAGCAGCTTGAATGAGGGGGTCACCACAGATACGCAGTATTTT
CASSLNEGVTTDTQYF
>TRBJ2-7|TRBV6-1|few|TRBD2
TGTGCCAGCACCATGACTAGCGGGAGCAAGGAGCAGTACTTC
CASTMTSGSKEQYF
>TRBJ2-6|TRBV7-3|once|NA
TGTGCCAGCAGCCCCTCACCATCTGGGGCCAACGTCCTGACTTTC
CASSPSPSGANVLTF
>TRBJ1-1|TRBV6-1|NA|NA
TGTGCCATTAGAGAAAGCGGGGACACTGAAGCTTTCTTT
CAIRESGDTEAFF
>TRBJ2-5|TRBV30|NA|NA
TGTGCCTGGAAGGGGGGGAAAGAGACCCAGTACTTC
CAWKGGKETQYF
>TRBJ2-5|TRBV4-3|once|TRBD2
TGCGCCAGCAGCCCTAGCGGGGGGGAAGAGACCCAGTACTTC
CASSPSGGEETQYF
>TRBJ1-5|TRBV5-5|NA|NA
TGTGCCAGCAGCGAAGTCTTGGGTCAGCCCCAGCATTTT
CASSEVLGQPQHF
>TRBJ1-2|TRBV27|NA|NA
TGTGCCAGCAGCCACGGGACAAGCTATGGCTACACCTTC
CASSHGTSYGYTF
>TRBJ1-2|TRBV18|NA|NA
TGTGCCAGCTCTTATCAAGGAGACGGCTATGGCTACACCTTC
CASSYQGDGYGYTF
>TRBJ1-2|TRBV28|NA|NA
TGTGCCAGCAAAGAAGGGGCTCTCTATGGCTACACCTTC
CASKEGALYGYTF
>TRBJ1-5|TRBV28|NA|TRBD1
TGTGCCAGCACCGACAGGGGGGTTTATAGCAATCAGCCCCAGCATTTT
CASTDRGVYSNQPQHF
>TRBJ2-7|TRBV9|NA|TRBD1
TGTGCCAGCAGCGCGACGGGACAGGGGTACGAGCAGTACTTC
CASSATGQGYEQYF
>TRBJ2-5|TRBV9|NA|NA
TGTGCCAGCAGCGTAAGGGGGGGCGCCGTAGAGACCCAGTACTTC
CASSVRGGAVETQYF
>TRBJ2-7|TRBV4-1|NA|TRBD1
TGCGCCAGCAGCCAAGAGGTCGCGCAGGGGGCCTACGAGCAGTACTTC
CASSQEVAQGAYEQYF
>TRBJ2-4|TRBV6-5|NA|NA
TGTGCCAGCAGTTACTCGACACTAGCCAAAAACATTCAGTACTTC
CASSYSTLAKNIQYF
>TRBJ2-1|TRBV2|NA|NA
TGTGCCAGCAGTTTTACAGGTATTCAGTTCTTC
CASSFTGIQFF
>TRBJ1-4|TRBV5-1|NA|NA
TGCGCCAGCAGCTTGGGGGAAGGGTCAACTAATGAAAAACTGTTTTTT
CASSLGEGSTNEKLFF
>TRBJ2-1|TRBV10-1|NA|NA
TGCGCCAGCGAGACCCAACCGCTTTACAATGAGCAGTTCTTC
CASETQPLYNEQFF
>TRBJ2-3|TRBV5-1|NA|NA
TGCGCCAGCAGCCTTGAGTGGCGGACAGCAGATACGCAGTATTTT
CASSLEWRTADTQYF
>TRBJ2-1|TRBV5-1|NA|NA
TGCGCCAGCAGCTTGGAAGGGTTGGAGGGGTGGTCCTACAATGAGCAGTTCTTC
CASSLEGLEGWSYNEQFF
>TRBJ2-1|TRBV5-7|NA|NA
TGTGCCAGCAGCGTTACAGGGGTACCGGGAGGTGAGCAGTTCTTC
CASSVTGVPGGEQFF